This TCR beta chain was sequenced during a study of T-cell memory formation after mild COVID-19. About the study: The study found TCR clusters largely donor specific. Study-wide points: Pre-infection memory carried some responding clones, suggesting that cross-reactive memory joined.

Turning to this clonotype: No antigen is known for it.

V shed 6 bases, J shed 3 bases, and the junction held 8 bases outside the gene matches. The CDR3 contains 15 residues. TCR alpha and TCR beta cDNA libraries carrying sample barcodes and UMIs came from 5'RACE with constant-segment primers. TCRdb re-analysed the 5' RACE reads in MiXCR, keeping a single row per CDR3 protein. The repertoire has around 300,000 distinct CDR3 sequences, about 13% of them found once; the top ten carry about a fifth. The clonotype was recovered from a man aged 18 to 35 who had mild COVID-19 (a few samples of this study predate the infection). Cell type and time point are not known. The genes are TRBV12-3 or TRBV12-4 and TRBJ1-2; TRBD1 matches 9 bases. The sample taken for sequencing was PBMCs or a T cell subset sorted from them (not recorded which). For the CDR3, the DNA is TGTGCCAGCAGCCCCGGACAGGGGTTTTACTATGGCTACACCTTC. It translates to CASSPGQGFYYGYTF.